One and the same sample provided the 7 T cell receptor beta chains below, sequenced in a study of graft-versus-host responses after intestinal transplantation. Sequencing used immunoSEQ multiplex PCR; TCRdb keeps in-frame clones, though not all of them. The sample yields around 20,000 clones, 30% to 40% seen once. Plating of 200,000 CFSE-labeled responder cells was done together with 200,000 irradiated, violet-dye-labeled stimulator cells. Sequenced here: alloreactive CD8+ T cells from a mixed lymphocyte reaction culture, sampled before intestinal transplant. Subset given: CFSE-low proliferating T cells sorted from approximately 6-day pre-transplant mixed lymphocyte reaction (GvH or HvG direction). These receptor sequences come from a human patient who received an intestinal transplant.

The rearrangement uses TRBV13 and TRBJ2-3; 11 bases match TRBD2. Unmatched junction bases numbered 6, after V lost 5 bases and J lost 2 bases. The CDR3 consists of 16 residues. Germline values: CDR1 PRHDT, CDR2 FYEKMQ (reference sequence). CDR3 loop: CASSQGLAETTDTQYF. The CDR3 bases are TGTGCCAGCAGCCAGGGACTAGCGGAAACCACAGATACGCAGTATTTT.

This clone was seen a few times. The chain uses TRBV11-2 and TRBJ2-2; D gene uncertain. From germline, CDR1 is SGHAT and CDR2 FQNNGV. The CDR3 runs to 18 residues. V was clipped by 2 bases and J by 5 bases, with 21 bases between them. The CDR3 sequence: CASSLPRRRGFGTGELFF. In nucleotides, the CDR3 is TGTGCCAGCAGCTTACCTCGACGGCGTGGTTTCGGGACCGGGGAGCTGTTTTTT.

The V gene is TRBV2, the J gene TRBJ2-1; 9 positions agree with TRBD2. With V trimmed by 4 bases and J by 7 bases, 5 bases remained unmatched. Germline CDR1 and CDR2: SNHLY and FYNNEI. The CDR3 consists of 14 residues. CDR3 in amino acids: CASSGLAAGNEQFF. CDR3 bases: TGTGCCAGCAGTGGACTAGCGGCGGGAAATGAGCAGTTCTTC.

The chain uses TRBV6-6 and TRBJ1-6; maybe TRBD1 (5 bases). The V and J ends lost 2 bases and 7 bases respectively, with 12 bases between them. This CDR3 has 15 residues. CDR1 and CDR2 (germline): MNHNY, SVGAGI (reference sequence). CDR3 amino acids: CASSYGQGANSPLHF. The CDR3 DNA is TGTGCCAGCAGTTACGGGCAGGGCGCAAATTCACCCCTCCACTTT.

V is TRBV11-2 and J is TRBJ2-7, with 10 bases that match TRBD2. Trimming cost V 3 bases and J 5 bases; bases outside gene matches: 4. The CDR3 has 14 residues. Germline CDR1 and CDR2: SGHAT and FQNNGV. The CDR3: CASSLDLAGDEQYF. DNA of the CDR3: TGTGCCAGCAGCTTGGATCTAGCGGGAGACGAGCAGTACTTC.

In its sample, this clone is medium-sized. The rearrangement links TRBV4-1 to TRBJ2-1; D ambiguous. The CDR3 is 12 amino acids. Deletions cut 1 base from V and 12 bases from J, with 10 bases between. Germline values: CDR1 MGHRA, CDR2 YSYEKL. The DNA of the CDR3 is TGCGCCAGCAGCCAAGGGTTTCTAGGGCAGTTCTTC. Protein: CASSQGFLGQFF.

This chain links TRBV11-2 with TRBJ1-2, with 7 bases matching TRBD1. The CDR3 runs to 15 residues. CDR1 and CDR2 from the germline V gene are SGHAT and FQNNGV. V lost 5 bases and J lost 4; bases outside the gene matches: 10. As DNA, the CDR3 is TGTGCCAGCAGCCCGACAGGGTGGTTGAGCTATGGCTACACCTTC. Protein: CASSPTGWLSYGYTF.